The next 29 T cell receptor beta chains were all read from a single sample in a study of T cells in Graves' hyperthyroidism and ophthalmopathy. Authors of the study amplified TCR beta CDR3 regions from RNA transcripts. In the first-round RT-PCR of the TCR CDR3, the HTBI primer set was used. TCRdb re-derived calls from the multiplex PCR reads in MiXCR, one entry per CDR3 protein. The data hold hundreds of thousands of distinct CDR3 sequences, with roughly 15% observed a single time. The sequencing sample was made of blood. Source of these receptors: a woman aged 35 to 49 with Graves' ophthalmopathy.

Many counts were recorded for this clonotype. V and J are TRBV19 and TRBJ1-1; no firm D call. V gave up 8 bases and J gave up 3 bases, with 7 bases separating them. CDR1 is LNHDA, CDR2 SQIVND, per germline (reference sequence). The CDR3 totals 11 residues. CDR3 coding DNA: TGTGCCAGTTTCCGGTACACTGAAGCTTTCTTT. Its translation: CASFRYTEAFF.

This clonotype appeared many times. The chain joins TRBV6-5 to TRBJ2-5, with TRBD2 identical over 7 bases. Trimming at V came to 4 bases and at J to 2 bases, leaving 10 bases not matched to a gene. Germline values: CDR1 MNHEY, CDR2 SVGAGI. The CDR3 contains 16 residues. As DNA, the CDR3 is TGTGCCAGCAGTTTTAGCCGGGGCGGGGGTCAAGAGACCCAGTACTTC. This translates into CASSFSRGGGQETQYF.

This clonotype appeared many times. The rearrangement joins TRBV12-5 to TRBJ2-1; 7 bases are a match to TRBD1. Per the germline V gene, CDR1 is LGHNT and CDR2 is FRNRAP. The CDR3 sequence is 15 residues long. The ends lost 5 bases at V and 5 bases at J; junction bases unmatched: 9. The CDR3, as DNA: TGTGCTAGTGGTCAGACAGGGAAGGCACACAATGAGCAGTTCTTC. Encoded protein: CASGQTGKAHNEQFF.

Many counts were recorded for this clonotype. V usage is TRBV19 and J usage is TRBJ2-7; tentatively, D is TRBD1 (5 bases). Germline V gene lookup returns CDR1 LNHDA and CDR2 SQIVND (reference sequence). This CDR3 has 15 residues. With 3 bases removed from V and 6 bases from J, the gap between germline ends came to 18 bases. CDR3 coding DNA: TGTGCCAGTAGTATGGTAAGGGGATCAAAGGGCGAGCAGTACTTC. Amino acids: CASSMVRGSKGEQYF.

This clonotype was seen at least ten times. This chain joins TRBV6-5 and TRBJ2-7, with D perhaps assigned TRBD1 or TRBD2 (5 bases each). The CDR3 length is 15 residues. V lost 2 bases, J lost 0 bases, and 11 bases lay in between. Germline V CDR1 and CDR2: MNHEY, SVGAGI. The CDR3 nucleotides are TGTGCCAGCAGTTACCTGGGACGGGGCTCCTACGAGCAGTACTTC. It yields the protein CASSYLGRGSYEQYF.

V and J are TRBV4-2 and TRBJ2-7; tentative D call: TRBD2 (5 bases). Germline values: CDR1 LGHNA, CDR2 YNFKEQ. V lost 0 bases and J 0 bases, leaving 12 bases between the germline ends. The CDR3 totals 16 residues. This CDR3 is CASSQDTAGNSYEQYF. DNA for the CDR3: TGTGCCAGCAGCCAAGATACGGCCGGGAACTCCTACGAGCAGTACTTC.

This clonotype showed up many times. This chain joins TRBV20-1 and TRBJ2-5; 8 positions match TRBD1. The CDR3 is 13 residues long. Trimming took 5 bases from V and 5 from J; bases not matched to a gene: 7. Germline V gives CDR1 DFQATT, CDR2 SNEGSKA (reference sequence). CDR3 sequence (DNA): TGCAGTGCTCGGGCAGGGGGCATGGAGACCCAGTACTTC. Its translation is CSARAGGMETQYF.

Remarks on this clonotype: This CDR3 fails to terminate in the conserved phenylalanine or tryptophan, so it likely reflects a read error. The chain links TRBV28 to TRBJ1-1; TRBD1 matches at 8 bases. Per germline, CDR1 MDHEN and CDR2 SYDVKM. V lost 4 bases to trimming and J lost 1 base; unmatched junction nucleotides: 5. The CDR3 is 15 residues long. The CDR3 sequence: CASSSGQAGNTEAFI. The CDR3 nucleotides are TGTGCCAGCAGTTCGGGACAGGCGGGGAACACTGAAGCTTTCATT.

This chain uses TRBV12-3 or TRBV12-4 with TRBJ2-5; D perhaps matches TRBD2 (5 bases). The CDR3 contains 15 residues. Trimming cost V 0 bases and J 1 base, with 9 bases left between them. The CDR3 region is CASSLAGVIQETQYF. The CDR3 nucleotides read TGTGCCAGCAGTTTAGCGGGAGTTATCCAAGAGACCCAGTACTTC.

This clonotype was picked up a small number of times. CDR3 region: CASSRSRGQGSPLHF. The DNA of the CDR3 is TGTGCCAGTAGCAGATCTAGGGGGCAGGGTTCACCCCTCCACTTT. The V and J genes are TRBV19 and TRBJ1-6, with 7 bases aligning to TRBD1. Losses at the gene ends were 6 bases for V and 9 bases for J; bases not matched to a gene: 11. The germline CDR1 and CDR2 sequences are LNHDA and SQIVND (reference sequence). CDR3 length: 15 amino acids.

This clonotype was observed a handful of times. The chain couples TRBV11-3 to TRBJ2-3; no clear D gene. Germline V gene sequence: CDR1 SGHNT, CDR2 YENEEA. Trimming took 0 bases from V and 5 from J, leaving 6 bases between them. CDR3 size: 13 residues. The CDR3 DNA reads TGTGCCAGCAGCTTAGATCGATTAGATACGCAGTATTTT. The encoded protein is CASSLDRLDTQYF.

This clonotype was observed once. The chain has TRBV20-1 and TRBJ1-2, with D perhaps TRBD1 (5 bases). V was trimmed by 6 bases and J by 1 base, leaving 9 bases between them. The germline V gene encodes CDR1 DFQATT and CDR2 SNEGSKA (reference sequence). The CDR3 contains 12 residues. The CDR3 region is CSATDSNYGYTF. Here the CDR3 DNA reads TGCAGTGCCACAGACAGTAACTATGGCTACACCTTC.

The chain joins TRBV28 to TRBJ2-7; no definite D call. Trimming took 1 base from V and 7 from J, leaving 14 bases between them. Germline loops: CDR1 MDHEN, CDR2 SYDVKM. The CDR3 sequence is 14 residues long. The CDR3 is CASSLSPGPGEQYF. CDR3 bases: TGTGCCAGCAGTTTATCTCCAGGCCCCGGGGAGCAGTACTTC.

Many counts were recorded for this clonotype. The V and J genes are TRBV30 and TRBJ2-5; D might be TRBD2 (6 bases). Germline V lookup: CDR1 GTSNPN, CDR2 SVGIG (reference sequence). Trimming shortened V by 2 bases and J by 8 bases, and 21 bases separated the two germline ends. CDR3 length: 15 amino acids. CDR3 region: CAWSPYVGGATTQYF. The CDR3 nucleotides are TGTGCCTGGAGTCCCTATGTGGGGGGTGCAACCACCCAGTACTTC.

Ten or more counts support this clonotype. J is TRBJ2-7 and V is TRBV27, with no clear D. The germline V gene encodes CDR1 MNHEY and CDR2 SMNVEV (reference sequence). V was cut by 8 bases and J by 0 bases, with 17 bases left in between. The CDR3 sequence is 15 residues long. DNA of the CDR3: TGTGCCAGCCGACCGACTCCAGTCTCCTCCTACGAGCAGTACTTC. Translated, it gives CASRPTPVSSYEQYF.

The sample holds many counts of this clonotype. The rearrangement links TRBV11-1 to TRBJ2-7, with TRBD1 matching over 7 bases. The CDR3 runs 12 residues. Germline CDR1 is SGHAT and CDR2 is FQDESV (reference sequence). The trim removed 5 bases at V and 7 bases at J, leaving 5 bases unmatched. The CDR3 DNA reads as TGTGCCAGCAGCACTAGACAGGGAGAGCAGTACTTC. Protein sequence: CASSTRQGEQYF.

This clonotype was found once. J is TRBJ1-3 and V is TRBV10-3, with 7 bases lining up with TRBD1. J was trimmed by 0 bases and V by 7 bases; bases with no gene match: 0. Germline values: CDR1 ENHRY, CDR2 SYGVKD. This CDR3 is built from 13 residues. The CDR3 spells CAITGGSGNTIYF. CDR3 DNA sequence: TGTGCCATCACAGGGGGCTCTGGAAACACCATATATTTT.

At least ten counts were recorded for this clonotype. V gene TRBV27 combines with J gene TRBJ2-2, with 10 bases matching TRBD1. This CDR3 spans 17 amino acids. V gave up 5 bases and J gave up 6 bases; unmatched junction bases: 12. CDR1 is MNHEY, CDR2 SMNVEV, per germline (reference sequence). The CDR3 DNA sequence: TGTGCCAGCAGTCCTGGTCCGGGACAGGGGTTTTCCGGGGAGCTGTTTTTT. It translates to CASSPGPGQGFSGELFF.

This clonotype was detected many times. The J gene is TRBJ1-1, the V gene TRBV28; D uncertain. CDR3 size: 11 residues. The V end was cut by 7 bases, the J end by 4 bases, with 7 bases between. CDR1 and CDR2 (germline): MDHEN, SYDVKM. The CDR3 DNA reads TGTGCCAGCACAGTGGGCACTGAAGCTTTCTTT. Residues: CASTVGTEAFF.

This clonotype was observed at least ten times. This sequence joins TRBV12-3 or TRBV12-4 and TRBJ2-5, with 10 nucleotides matching TRBD2. V shed 3 bases, J shed 5 bases, and the junction held 6 bases outside the gene matches. CDR3 length: 15 residues. The CDR3 sequence is CASSFLAGVPETQYF. The CDR3 nucleotides are TGTGCCAGCAGTTTCCTAGCGGGAGTGCCGGAGACCCAGTACTTC.

In its sample, this clonotype was seen many times. The chain has TRBV27 and TRBJ2-7; TRBD2 aligns across 11 bases. From germline, CDR1 is MNHEY and CDR2 SMNVEV (reference sequence). The CDR3 has 17 residues. The V gene end was trimmed by 2 bases and the J gene end by 3 bases; junction bases not matched to a gene: 9. For the CDR3, the DNA is TGTGCCAGCAGTTTACGGGGAACTAGCGGGAGTTTCTACGAGCAGTACTTC. Translated: CASSLRGTSGSFYEQYF.

This clonotype was observed at least ten times. The chain links TRBV28 to TRBJ2-7; D unresolved. Trimming shortened V by 2 bases and J by 9 bases, and 17 bases separated the two germline ends. CDR1 is MDHEN and CDR2 is SYDVKM in the germline V gene. This CDR3 is built from 14 residues. The CDR3 sequence: CASSLSRAPIGQYF. DNA for the CDR3: TGTGCCAGCAGTTTAAGTAGGGCCCCAATCGGGCAGTACTTC.

This sequence joins TRBV4-2 and TRBJ1-2, with TRBD1 identical over 8 bases. CDR3 length: 16 residues. The germline V gene has CDR1 LGHNA and CDR2 YNFKEQ. Losses at the gene ends were 0 bases for V and 4 bases for J; bases not matched to a gene: 7. The chain's CDR3 is CASSQEVSGGGYGYTF. In DNA form, the CDR3 reads TGTGCCAGCAGCCAAGAAGTCTCAGGGGGCGGCTATGGCTACACCTTC.

This clonotype was found many times. This chain uses TRBV7-9 with TRBJ1-2; tentative D call: TRBD1 (5 bases). CDR1 is SEHNR, CDR2 FQNEAQ, per germline (reference sequence). V was trimmed by 2 bases and J by 4 bases, leaving 11 bases between them. The CDR3 is 14 amino acids. The CDR3 nucleotides are TGTGCCAGCAGCTTAAGCTCAGGGTCCTATGGCTACACCTTC. Its protein product is CASSLSSGSYGYTF.

This clonotype came up many times. Written as DNA, the CDR3 is TGTGCCACTGAGGGAGATCGAACTGAAGCTTTCTTT. Its protein is CATEGDRTEAFF. The chain combines TRBV10-3 with TRBJ1-1; D not certain. V dropped 10 bases and J dropped 5 bases, with 14 bases sitting between them. Germline CDR1 ENHRY, CDR2 SYGVKD. CDR3 length: 12 amino acids.

This clonotype was counted many times. This chain uses TRBV15 with TRBJ2-7; 9 bases align to TRBD1. Germline CDR1 LNHNV, CDR2 YYDKDF (reference sequence). The length of the CDR3 is 15 residues. With V trimmed by 3 bases and J by 5 bases, 8 bases remained unmatched. CDR3: CATSRAGTGNHEQYF. Written as DNA, the CDR3 is TGTGCCACCAGCAGGGCCGGGACAGGGAACCACGAGCAGTACTTC.

This clonotype was seen repeatedly, ten times or more. The rearrangement joins TRBV30 to TRBJ1-1; D gene uncertain. Trimming stripped 0 bases from V and 0 bases from J, with 5 bases between. This CDR3 spans 13 amino acids. Germline CDR1 reads GTSNPN; CDR2 reads SVGIG (reference sequence). The CDR3 reads CAWSVDMNTEAFF. In DNA, the CDR3 is TGTGCCTGGAGTGTAGACATGAACACTGAAGCTTTCTTT.

The sample holds many counts of this clonotype. The V call is TRBV27, the J call TRBJ2-7; the match to TRBD2 covers 9 bases. This CDR3 region has 18 residues. Trimming at V came to 5 bases and at J to 3 bases, leaving 17 bases not matched to a gene. Looked up from germline, CDR1 is MNHEY and CDR2 is SMNVEV (reference sequence). The CDR3 DNA is TGTGCCAGCAGTCAAGATCATTCGATAGCGGGAGTAGGCTACGAGCAGTACTTC. This encodes CASSQDHSIAGVGYEQYF.

The table lists this clonotype with many counts. The chain links TRBV12-3 or TRBV12-4 to TRBJ1-5, with 8 positions matching TRBD1. Trimming removed 3 bases from V and 5 bases from J; junction bases left unmatched: 3. The CDR3 spans 14 residues. The CDR3 protein is CASSLAGGHQPQHF. Written as DNA, the CDR3 is TGTGCCAGCAGTTTGGCAGGGGGCCATCAGCCCCAGCATTTT.